One sample yielded the 6 T cell receptor beta chains listed below, sequenced in a study of early T cells in non-severe SARS-CoV-2 infection. TCRdb analysed the 5' RACE reads with MiXCR anew, one entry per CDR3 protein. Of over 50,000 distinct CDR3 sequences in the sample, around 8% are singletons; the top ten hold approximately 4.4%. The sample comprised whole blood. The receptors shown here come from an adult who was a healthcare worker with PCR-confirmed SARS-CoV-2 infection or an uninfected control (not recorded which).

The J gene is TRBJ2-2, the V gene TRBV10-2; possibly TRBD1 or TRBD2 for D (6 bases each). Germline V CDR1 and CDR2: WSHSY, SAAADI. Trimming shortened V by 2 bases and J by 4 bases, and 14 bases separated the two germline ends. There are 16 residues in the CDR3. CDR3 nucleotides: TGCGCCAGCAGTGAGCCCCGTGGGGGGCGCACCGGGGAGCTGTTTTTT. Its translation: CASSEPRGGRTGELFF.

This clonotype was detected only a few times. The chain is built from TRBV19 and TRBJ1-5; no definite D call. Germline V CDR1 and CDR2: LNHDA, SQIVND (reference sequence). The CDR3 runs to 13 residues. Trimming removed 2 bases at V and 7 bases at J, with 9 bases between. As DNA, the CDR3 is TGTGCCAGTAGTATATTTGGGCGGCAGCCCCAGCATTTT. It yields the protein CASSIFGRQPQHF.

CDR3 sequence: CASSTGRDIPPYEQYF. The CDR3, as DNA: TGTGCCAGCAGTACAGGCCGGGACATCCCTCCCTACGAGCAGTACTTC. This rearrangement joins TRBV6-6 to TRBJ2-7; possible D gene TRBD1, 6 bases. The CDR3 covers 16 residues. The V and J ends lost 5 bases and 2 bases respectively, with 19 bases between them. Germline loops: CDR1 MNHNY, CDR2 SVGAGI (reference sequence).

This clonotype was seen repeatedly, ten times or more. The chain is built from TRBV15 and TRBJ1-1, with unresolved D. Germline V lookup: CDR1 LNHNV, CDR2 YYDKDF (reference sequence). The V end lost 1 base, the J end lost 0 bases, and 9 bases lay between the germline ends. CDR3 size: 15 residues. DNA of the CDR3: TGTGCCACCAGCAGAGGATATTCCATGAACACTGAAGCTTTCTTT. Translation gives CATSRGYSMNTEAFF.

This chain connects TRBV18 to TRBJ2-1; 9 nucleotides match TRBD2. The CDR3 covers 15 residues. The germline CDR1 and CDR2 sequences are KGHSH and LQKENI. J was trimmed by 5 bases and V by 4 bases; bases with no gene match: 6. The CDR3, as DNA: TGTGCCAGCTCACTGCTCCTAGCGGGGAACAATGAGCAGTTCTTC. The encoded protein is CASSLLLAGNNEQFF.

This clonotype came up many times. The V call is TRBV20-1, the J call TRBJ2-3; D uncertain. The CDR3 runs to 13 residues. V was shortened by 8 bases and J by 2 bases, with 14 bases between the two germline ends. CDR1 and CDR2 (germline): DFQATT, SNEGSKA (reference sequence). The DNA for the CDR3 is TGCAGTTCCGGAGAAGGGAACACAGATACGCAGTATTTT. Translation: CSSGEGNTDTQYF.